This T cell receptor beta chain came from a study of OX40 agonist ivuxolimab in advanced cancers. Study-level information: Among those treated, three patients had partial responses, one with hepatocellular carcinoma and two with cutaneous melanoma. Study observations and caveats: More expanded clones were seen, on average, in CD8+ T cells than in CD4+.

Details on this clone: What it recognizes is unknown.

Patients with autoimmune history or systemic immunosuppression were excluded. The CDR3 runs 16 residues. Germline-derived CDR1 and CDR2 are LNHDA and SQIVND (reference sequence). The V end was cut by 6 bases, the J end by 3 bases, with 21 bases between. Clones were sequenced by immunoSEQ multiplex PCR, and TCRdb holds only the in-frame ones, with some missing. The table shows about 45,000 clones, with roughly four fifths occurring only once. The specimen was CD4+ or CD8+ T cells sorted from blood, collected in a trial of the OX40 agonist ivuxolimab. This clonotype originated in an adult with an advanced solid tumor such as melanoma, head and neck, liver or kidney cancer. The rearrangement links TRBV19 to TRBJ2-7; D may be TRBD2 (5 bases). The CDR3 region is CASSTNPTPLGYEQYF. In DNA, the CDR3 is TGTGCCAGTAGCACTAACCCGACTCCACTAGGCTACGAGCAGTACTTC.